Listed below are T cell receptor beta chains from one sample, sequenced in a study of glioma-infiltrating T cells. TCRdb processed the multiplex PCR reads anew with MiXCR; each CDR3 protein has one entry. This repertoire shows 170,000 or so distinct CDR3 sequences, around 45% found once; its top ten account for around 5%. The sample taken for sequencing was glioma tissue, nonneoplastic brain tissue, or PBMCs (not recorded which). Every receptor here comes from a human donor with low-grade glioma or glioblastoma, undergoing nonglioma brain surgery, or in good health (not recorded which). Both conserved end residues are part of each CDR3. Fields, in order: V gene, D gene, clone size, CDR3 length, J gene, CDR3 protein, CDR3 DNA. The D gene is left open where the match is weak. A row's size may be missing; if present it is once, few, many or a size class.

TRBV20-1	NA	few	15	TRBJ2-2	CSDRRGRENTGELFF	TGCAGTGATAGAAGAGGGCGGGAGAACACCGGGGAGCTGTTTTTT
TRBV27	NA	many	12	TRBJ2-1	CASSLSGNEQFF	TGTGCCAGCAGTTTATCGGGCAATGAGCAGTTCTTC
TRBV7-2	NA	many	14	TRBJ1-1	CASSLALGGTEAFF	TGTGCCAGCAGCTTAGCGCTGGGGGGCACTGAAGCTTTCTTT
TRBV2	NA	many	18	TRBJ1-2	CASSRTPRLPRANYGYTF	TGTGCCAGCAGTCGGACACCACGGCTGCCCAGGGCTAACTATGGCTACACCTTC
TRBV20-1	TRBD2	NA	13	TRBJ2-1	CSGAGSTYNEQFF	TGCAGTGGAGCGGGGAGCACCTACAATGAGCAGTTCTTC
TRBV12-3/TRBV12-4	TRBD1	NA	19	TRBJ2-1	CASSLVGQGFSLPKNEQFF	TGTGCCAGCAGTTTAGTAGGACAGGGGTTTAGTCTACCAAAAAATGAGCAGTTCTTC
TRBV28	TRBD2	many	15	TRBJ2-1	CASSSWTSWLNEQFF	TGTGCCAGCAGTTCCTGGACTAGTTGGCTCAATGAGCAGTTCTTC
TRBV27	TRBD2	NA	17	TRBJ2-1	CASIQIFLAGESGEQFF	TGTGCCAGCATACAAATCTTCCTAGCGGGGGAGAGTGGTGAGCAGTTCTTC
TRBV6-1	NA	few	14	TRBJ1-4	CASSEDGSFEKLFF	TGTGCCAGCAGTGAAGATGGCTCGTTCGAAAAACTGTTTTTT
TRBV20-1	NA	NA	10	TRBJ2-5	CSGGAETQYF	TGCAGTGGAGGGGCGGAGACCCAGTACTTC
TRBV2	TRBD1	few	15	TRBJ1-5	CASSEGSGGWQPQHF	TGTGCCAGCAGTGAAGGGTCAGGGGGCTGGCAGCCCCAGCATTTT
TRBV20-1	TRBD2	NA	15	TRBJ2-7	CSARVPLAWDYEQYF	TGCAGTGCTAGAGTCCCACTAGCGTGGGACTACGAGCAATACTTC
TRBV29-1	NA	NA	14	TRBJ2-4	CSVTGEIAKNIQYF	TGCAGCGTTACGGGAGAGATAGCCAAAAACATTCAGTACTTC
TRBV18	NA	NA	16	TRBJ2-3	CASSFDLAWGTDKQYF	TGTGCCAGCTCGTTCGATCTAGCGTGGGGCACAGATAAGCAGTATTTT
TRBV6-1	TRBD1	NA	14	TRBJ1-5	CASVDRALGQHQNF	TGTGCCTCGGTCGACAGGGCTTTGGGTCAGCACCAGAATTTT
TRBV7-2	TRBD2	NA	19	TRBJ2-3	CASSLARPSGSRKTDTQYF	TGTGCCAGCAGCTTAGCGCGTCCTAGCGGGAGTCGGAAGACAGATACGCAGTATTTT
TRBV19	TRBD1	NA	18	TRBJ1-5	CASSIVTGLSHSGQPQHF	TGTGCCAGTAGTATCGTGACAGGGTTGTCCCACAGTGGTCAGCCCCAGCATTTT
TRBV14	NA	few	14	TRBJ2-3	CASSQYRDTDTQYF	TGTGCCAGCAGCCAATACCGCGACACAGATACGCAGTATTTT
TRBV29-1	NA	many	13	TRBJ2-3	CSVVRSSTDTQYF	TGCAGCGTGGTTAGATCTAGCACAGATACGCAGTATTTT
TRBV6-1	NA	NA	16	TRBJ2-1	CAGSDRTGIGDNEQFF	TGTGCCGGCAGTGATAGAACGGGAATAGGTGATAATGAGCAGTTCTTC
TRBV19	TRBD1	few	15	TRBJ1-2	CASSIGQQGTYGYTF	TGTGCCAGTAGTATAGGGCAACAGGGGACCTATGGCTACACCTTC
TRBV20-1	NA	NA	10	TRBJ1-1	CSDADTEAFF	TGCAGTGATGCAGACACTGAAGCGTTCTTT
TRBV6-1	NA	NA	17	TRBJ2-6	CATERGMSGAGANVLTF	TGTGCCACCGAGCGAGGGATGAGTGGCGCTGGGGCCAACGTCCTGACTTTC
TRBV5-1	NA	once	16	TRBJ2-1	CASSWPTNNNYNEQFF	TGCGCCAGCAGCTGGCCGACCAACAATAACTACAATGAGCAGTTCTTC
TRBV18	NA	few	16	TRBJ1-1	CASSPPGAAMNTEAFF	TGTGCCAGCTCACCACCAGGGGCGGCCATGAACACTGAAGCTTTCTTT
TRBV2	NA	many	14	TRBJ1-1	CATHRPGINTEAFF	TGTGCCACCCACCGCCCCGGGATAAACACTGAAGCTTTCTTT
TRBV25-1	TRBD1	many	13	TRBJ1-1	CASSETGGIEAFF	TGTGCCAGCAGTGAGACAGGGGGCATTGAAGCTTTCTTT
TRBV3-1	NA	few	15	TRBJ1-1	CASSPRGAVNTEAFF	TGTGCCAGCAGCCCTCGCGGGGCGGTGAACACTGAAGCTTTCTTT
TRBV15	NA	many	16	TRBJ1-5	CATSRITGLYNQPQHF	TGTGCCACCAGCAGGATAACTGGACTGTACAATCAGCCCCAGCATTTT
TRBV20-1	TRBD1	many	13	TRBJ2-1	CSATGQRANEQFF	TGCAGTGCAACGGGACAGAGGGCCAATGAGCAGTTCTTC